This TCR beta chain was sequenced during a study of blood T cell repertoires in COVID-19. In the original analysis: For nucleated cells, counts were estimated from reference gene primer amplification. The method was immunoSEQ multiplex PCR; TCRdb's version includes in-frame clones alone and lacks a portion of them. The V and J calls and clone size are taken from that table; D and trimming were inferred from the DNA. This table has around 100,000 clones, approximately 90% appearing once. The V gene lost 4 bases and the J gene lost 1 base, with 22 bases spanning the gap. The CDR3 has 17 amino acids. CDR1 and CDR2 from the germline V gene are SQVTM and ANQGSEA.

The receptor's source is a human donor in a cohort sampled during active COVID-19. V is TRBV29-1 and J is TRBJ1-1, with a tentative D call TRBD1 (5 bases). Material: peripheral blood. This CDR3 reads CSVGFGIRGFTNTEAFF. As DNA, the CDR3 is TGCAGCGTTGGTTTTGGGATTCGGGGGTTTACGAACACTGAAGCTTTCTTT. Full variable domain (rest looked up from reference TRBV29-1 and TRBJ1-1): SAVISQKPSRDICQRGTSLTIQCQVDSQVTMMFWYRQQPGQSLTLIATANQGSEATYESGFVIDKFPISRPNLTFSTLTVSNMSPEDSSIYLCSVGFGIRGFTNTEAFFGQGTRLTVV.